These 22 T cell receptor beta chains were all obtained from the same sample, sequenced in a study of shared clonotypes between healthy human individuals. The table came from immunoSEQ multiplex PCR; TCRdb's copy has only in-frame clones and leaves some out. The table shows under 85,000 clones, with about 63% occurring only once. Sample: memory CD8+ T cells sorted from blood. Subset of the sample: CD45RO+ cells pooled with CCR7-negative TemRA cells. The receptor source for this set is a man aged 30 to 45 in good health.

The chain has TRBV4-2 and TRBJ1-4; D is unclear. Germline loops: CDR1 LGHNA, CDR2 YNFKEQ. This CDR3 region has 13 residues. V lost 0 bases to trimming and J lost 14 bases, with 13 bases between them. CDR3 DNA sequence: TGTGCCAGCAGCCAAGATTTAGGGAGTGGTCTGTTTTTT. Protein: CASSQDLGSGLFF.

This clone was detected many times. The V call is TRBV6-1, the J call TRBJ2-6; D ambiguous. Germline V gives CDR1 MNHNS, CDR2 SASEGT. V lost 0 bases and J lost 0, with 9 bases in between. The CDR3 consists of 17 residues. For the CDR3, the DNA is TGTGCCAGCAGTGAAGCCCACAGCAGCTCTGGGGCCAACGTCCTGACTTTC. The encoded protein is CASSEAHSSSGANVLTF.

The chain joins TRBV2 to TRBJ1-2; D might be TRBD1 (5 bases). Germline loops: CDR1 SNHLY, CDR2 FYNNEI. This CDR3 region has 14 residues. V was cut by 3 bases and J by 3 bases, with 11 bases left in between. CDR3 nucleotide sequence: TGTGCCAGCAGTGAGGATCAGGGTTACTATGGCTACACCTTC. It specifies CASSEDQGYYGYTF. Full variable domain (rest looked up from reference TRBV2 and TRBJ1-2): EPEVTQTPSHQVTQMGQEVILRCVPISNHLYFYWYRQILGQKVEFLVSFYNNEISEKSEIFDDQFSVERPDGSNFTLKIRSTKLEDSAMYFCASSEDQGYYGYTFGSGTRLTVV.

This clone came up a few times. The V call is TRBV10-3, the J call TRBJ2-1; 7 nucleotides align to TRBD2. This CDR3 region has 17 residues. J was trimmed by 2 bases and V by 6 bases; bases with no gene match: 13. Germline V gene data show CDR1 as ENHRY and CDR2 as SYGVKD. DNA for the CDR3: TGTGCCATCAGCGTAACTGGATCGGGAGGAACCTACAATGAGCAGTTCTTC. It translates to CAISVTGSGGTYNEQFF.

The chain employs TRBV11-2 and TRBJ2-7; unclear D gene. This CDR3 has 13 residues. V was clipped by 0 bases and J by 6 bases, with 9 bases between them. CDR1 and CDR2 (germline): SGHAT, FQNNGV. CDR3 protein: CASSLESGREQYF. DNA of the CDR3: TGTGCCAGCAGCTTAGAGTCGGGTCGCGAGCAGTACTTC.

V gene TRBV9 combines with J gene TRBJ1-2; D is possibly TRBD1 (5 bases). This CDR3 region has 16 residues. V lost 4 bases, J lost 3 bases, and 19 bases lay in between. CDR1 is SGDLS and CDR2 is YYNGEE in the germline V gene. The DNA for the CDR3 is TGTGCCAGCAGCCGGGGGGGACGACAGACCCACTATGGCTACACCTTC. Protein sequence: CASSRGGRQTHYGYTF.

The rearrangement joins TRBV11-3 to TRBJ2-2; D is ambiguous. V was cut by 4 bases and J by 4 bases, with 10 bases left in between. Germline CDR1 reads SGHNT; CDR2 reads YENEEA. The CDR3 runs to 14 residues. CDR3 sequence (DNA): TGTGCCAGCAGCTCCCTGATAGGCACCGGGGAGCTGTTTTTT. Translating gives CASSSLIGTGELFF.

In its sample, this clone was seen a few times. The sample holds other DNA sequences that translate to the same CDR3. The gene calls are TRBV6-5 and TRBJ2-1, with D possibly matching TRBD2 (5 bases). V lost 0 bases and J 7 bases, leaving 10 bases between the germline ends. Germline CDR1 reads MNHEY; CDR2 reads SVGAGI. The CDR3 runs 14 residues. CDR3 DNA: TGTGCCAGCAGTTACTCTGGCAGCGGTAATGAGCAGTTCTTC. Translation: CASSYSGSGNEQFF.

In its sample, this clone was seen a few times. The chain links TRBV30 to TRBJ2-3; D is perhaps TRBD2 (5 bases). V was trimmed by 3 bases and J by 0 bases, leaving 10 bases between them. Looked up from germline, CDR1 is GTSNPN and CDR2 is SVGIG (reference sequence). CDR3 length: 14 amino acids. CDR3: CAWRGGPSTDTQYF. In DNA, the CDR3 is TGTGCCTGGAGGGGCGGGCCTAGCACAGATACGCAGTATTTT.

The chain is built from TRBV25-1 and TRBJ1-1; D possibly corresponds to TRBD1 (6 bases). CDR3 size: 13 residues. The germline gives CDR1 MGHDK, CDR2 SYGVNS. Trimming pared 7 bases from V and 4 bases from J, leaving 13 bases between. CDR3 nucleotides: TGTGCCAGCATTCCGGGGGCCGGCACTGAAGCTTTCTTT. As protein: CASIPGAGTEAFF.

The chain recombines TRBV27 with TRBJ2-7, with D possibly matching TRBD2 (5 bases). Germline-derived CDR1 and CDR2 are MNHEY and SMNVEV (reference sequence). The CDR3 is made up of 14 amino acids. Trimming took off 1 base at V and 7 bases at J, with 14 bases between the two ends. CDR3 sequence reads: CASSLYRGTSEQYF. The CDR3 bases are TGTGCCAGCAGTTTATATCGGGGAACGAGTGAGCAGTACTTC.

CDR3 DNA: TGTGCCAGCAGCCCACCGACATGGGACAGGGATCAGCCCCAGCATTTT. The encoded protein is CASSPPTWDRDQPQHF. This chain uses TRBV7-9 with TRBJ1-5; TRBD1 aligns across 9 bases. V lost 5 bases and J lost 5; bases outside the gene matches: 10. The CDR3 runs to 16 residues. The V gene's germline CDR1 is SEHNR and CDR2 FQNEAQ (reference sequence).

The chain employs TRBV29-1 and TRBJ2-3, with 7 bases lining up with TRBD1. Germline CDR1 is SQVTM and CDR2 is ANQGSEA. V trimming: 4 bases; J trimming: 0 bases; junction bases outside the gene matches: 1. The CDR3 spans 13 residues. CDR3 nucleotide sequence: TGCAGCGTTGGGGGACAGAGCACAGATACGCAGTATTTT. Protein sequence: CSVGGQSTDTQYF.

This clone was seen a few times. This chain connects TRBV29-1 to TRBJ1-1; maybe TRBD1 (5 bases). This CDR3 region has 15 residues. Trimming left V 7 bases short and J 0 bases short, with 18 bases between. Germline CDR1 reads SQVTM; CDR2 reads ANQGSEA. Here the CDR3 DNA reads TGCAGCGGGGCGCCAGGGTGGGCTATGAACACTGAAGCTTTCTTT. It yields the protein CSGAPGWAMNTEAFF.

V is TRBV7-9 and J is TRBJ2-1; TRBD1 aligns across 8 bases. CDR1 SEHNR and CDR2 FQNEAQ come from the germline V gene (reference sequence). This CDR3 is built from 15 residues. The ends lost 6 bases at V and 6 bases at J; junction bases unmatched: 10. Here the CDR3 reads CASSLPGQGGNEQFF. In DNA, the CDR3 is TGTGCCAGCAGTCTCCCCGGACAGGGTGGCAATGAGCAGTTCTTC.

In this sample, this clone turned up many times. The chain uses TRBV9 and TRBJ2-7; no reliable D call. CDR1 and CDR2 (germline): SGDLS, YYNGEE. Deletions cut 5 bases from V and 2 bases from J, with 17 bases between. The CDR3 sequence is 15 residues long. This CDR3 is CASSDGPASPYEQYF. The CDR3, as DNA: TGTGCCAGCAGTGATGGACCCGCAAGTCCCTACGAGCAGTACTTC.

Of note for this clone: One end of the junction fails to match germline, which may point to a read error. Other DNA variants within this sample encode the same CDR3. J is TRBJ2-5 and V is TRBV7-4; 14 nucleotides line up with TRBD2. Germline loops: CDR1 SGHVT, CDR2 SQSDAQ. The CDR3 covers 18 residues. Here the CDR3 reads CASSPTSGRAGRQETQYF. CDR3 DNA: TGTGCTAGCAGTCCGACTAGCGGGAGGGCCGGTCGCCAAGAGACCCAGTACTTC.

The chain employs TRBV9 and TRBJ2-1; 13 positions match TRBD2. Trimming removed 4 bases from V and 8 bases from J; junction bases left unmatched: 12. The CDR3 has 17 residues. The germline V gene has CDR1 SGDLS and CDR2 YYNGEE. Here the CDR3 reads CASSLSPGTSGIYEQFF. DNA for the CDR3: TGTGCCAGCAGCTTATCGCCCGGGACTAGCGGGATATATGAGCAGTTCTTC.

The CDR3 DNA is TGTGCCAGCAGCTTGACAGGGAATCAGGCAGATACGCAGTATTTT. Its translation: CASSLTGNQADTQYF. The gene calls are TRBV5-4 and TRBJ2-3; D is perhaps TRBD1 (6 bases). The CDR3 consists of 15 residues. Trimming pared 1 base from V and 4 bases from J, leaving 13 bases between. The germline gives CDR1 SGHNT, CDR2 YYREEE (reference sequence).

This clone was counted a few times. V is TRBV6-6 and J is TRBJ2-5; D uncertain. Looked up from germline, CDR1 is MNHNY and CDR2 is SVGAGI (reference sequence). CDR3 length: 15 amino acids. Trimming took 0 bases from V and 9 from J, leaving 17 bases between them. CDR3 DNA: TGTGCCAGCAGTTACTCGAGAGAGAGTCCTGGGCCCCAGTACTTC. This encodes CASSYSRESPGPQYF.

The chain employs TRBV11-3 and TRBJ2-3, with D possibly TRBD2 on 5 matching bases. V was trimmed by 5 bases and J by 2 bases, leaving 14 bases between them. The germline CDR1 and CDR2 sequences are SGHNT and YENEEA. CDR3 length: 15 amino acids. The CDR3 loop is CASSPGVEFTDTQYF. CDR3 DNA sequence: TGTGCCAGCAGCCCCGGGGTGGAATTCACAGATACGCAGTATTTT.

This clone was observed a single time. The chain couples TRBV27 to TRBJ2-2; possibly TRBD2 for D (7 bases). The CDR3 is made up of 15 amino acids. Trimming took 4 bases from V and 4 from J, leaving 13 bases between them. Germline values: CDR1 MNHEY, CDR2 SMNVEV (reference sequence). Written as DNA, the CDR3 is TGTGCCAGCAGTTCTCGGGGGGCAGGCACCGGGGAGCTGTTTTTT. It translates to CASSSRGAGTGELFF.